These 20 T cell receptor beta chains were sequenced from one sample in a study of cytomegalovirus exposure and HLA in healthy donors. In the PCR, 60 Vbeta and 13 Jbeta primers were used. Profiling relied on immunoSEQ multiplex PCR, and the TCRdb table lists in-frame clones only, not all of them. This sample has approximately 170,000 clones; more than 80% occur once, and the top ten carry about 2.4%. What was sequenced was PBMCs. The origin of the receptors is a male donor in good health and CMV-seronegative.

This clone has more than one count but fewer than ten. V usage is TRBV28 and J usage is TRBJ2-1; 12 bases line up with TRBD2. Per the germline V gene, CDR1 is MDHEN and CDR2 is SYDVKM. This CDR3 region has 13 residues. The junction had 4 bases not matched to a gene; V was cut back by 3 bases and J by 13 bases. CDR3 sequence reads: CASSLRTSGDQFF. CDR3 sequence (DNA): TGTGCCAGCAGTTTGAGGACTAGCGGGGATCAGTTCTTC.

CDR3 bases: TGTGCCAGCAGAACTAGCGGGAGCTATGGGGGCAATGAGCAGTTCTTC. It specifies CASRTSGSYGGNEQFF. The gene calls are TRBV6-6 and TRBJ2-1; TRBD2 matches at 11 bases. The length of the CDR3 is 16 residues. Germline values: CDR1 MNHNY, CDR2 SVGAGI (reference sequence). The V gene end was trimmed by 6 bases and the J gene end by 6 bases; junction bases not matched to a gene: 10.

The chain employs TRBV5-4 and TRBJ1-1; TRBD1 matches 8 bases. V dropped 0 bases and J dropped 6; count of bases not matched to a gene: 4. The CDR3 covers 14 residues. Germline CDR1 is SGHNT and CDR2 is YYREEE (reference sequence). This CDR3 reads CASSLAGGGAEAFF. CDR3 DNA: TGTGCCAGCAGCTTGGCAGGGGGCGGTGCTGAAGCTTTCTTT.

The chain joins TRBV2 to TRBJ2-3; 10 bases align to TRBD2. The CDR3 is 15 amino acids. J lost 3 bases, V lost 6 bases, and 6 bases had no gene match. Per germline, CDR1 SNHLY and CDR2 FYNNEI. The chain's CDR3 is CASRAPGLATDTQYF. The CDR3, as DNA: TGTGCCAGCAGAGCTCCGGGACTAGCGACAGATACGCAGTATTTT.

The table lists this clone with a few counts. CDR3 residues: CASSHGLAGDGEQYF. CDR3 coding DNA: TGTGCCAGCAGCCACGGACTAGCGGGAGATGGCGAGCAGTACTTC. The gene calls are TRBV4-2 and TRBJ2-7; 13 bases line up with TRBD2. V gave up 3 bases and J gave up 6 bases; unmatched junction bases: 5. The CDR3 has 15 amino acids. CDR1 is LGHNA and CDR2 is YNFKEQ in the germline V gene.

CDR3 sequence reads: CASSLQDNLVNTEAFF. For the CDR3, the DNA is TGTGCCAGCAGTTTACAGGACAATCTAGTTAACACTGAAGCTTTCTTT. The rearrangement links TRBV28 to TRBJ1-1; D might be TRBD1 (5 bases). The CDR3 has 16 amino acids. The ends were cut back, 2 bases at V and 2 bases at J, with 15 bases in the middle. Germline V gene sequence: CDR1 MDHEN, CDR2 SYDVKM.

This clone was observed a few times. The V gene is TRBV25-1, the J gene TRBJ2-3; 7 bases map to TRBD2. CDR3 length equals 15 residues. Germline V gene lookup returns CDR1 MGHDK and CDR2 SYGVNS. Losses at the gene ends were 3 bases for V and 3 bases for J; bases not matched to a gene: 6. CDR3 in DNA: TGTGCCAGCAGTGAGGCGGGAGTGAAAACAGATACGCAGTATTTT. Amino acid sequence: CASSEAGVKTDTQYF.

The V call is TRBV7-6, the J call TRBJ2-5; 10 bases are shared with TRBD2. Trimming at V came to 4 bases and at J to 5 bases, leaving 16 bases not matched to a gene. Per germline, CDR1 SGHVS and CDR2 FNYEAQ. This CDR3 contains 18 residues. CDR3 coding DNA: TGTGCCAGCAGCTCCCACGGGGCTAGCGGGAGTAGTCGGGAGACCCAGTACTTC. Translating gives CASSSHGASGSSRETQYF.

The chain joins TRBV6-1 to TRBJ2-5; unclear D gene. The CDR3 contains 15 residues. The V and J ends lost 2 bases and 0 bases respectively, with 10 bases between them. The V gene's germline CDR1 is MNHNS and CDR2 SASEGT. In nucleotides, the CDR3 is TGTGCCAGCAGTGAAATGGCCATGTACCAAGAGACCCAGTACTTC. Amino acids: CASSEMAMYQETQYF.

The chain has TRBV6-5 and TRBJ2-5; D possibly corresponds to TRBD1 (6 bases). Germline loops: CDR1 MNHEY, CDR2 SVGAGI. V dropped 6 bases and J dropped 3 bases, with 14 bases sitting between them. CDR3 length: 14 amino acids. The CDR3 DNA reads as TGTGCCAGCAGCTCCCAGGGGATTAAAGAGACCCAGTACTTC. Translation gives CASSSQGIKETQYF.

The chain employs TRBV9 and TRBJ2-5, with TRBD2 matching 12 bases. The germline gives CDR1 SGDLS, CDR2 YYNGEE. The CDR3 covers 13 residues. V lost 7 bases, J lost 2 bases, and 0 bases stayed unmatched. CDR3 sequence reads: CASGLAGQETQYF. In DNA, the CDR3 is TGTGCCAGCGGACTAGCGGGGCAAGAGACCCAGTACTTC.

This clone has more than one count but fewer than ten. The V and J genes are TRBV5-6 and TRBJ2-7; 8 bases map to TRBD1. This CDR3 is built from 14 residues. Germline V gives CDR1 SGHDT, CDR2 YYEEEE. V trimming: 2 bases; J trimming: 1 base; junction bases outside the gene matches: 2. CDR3 in amino acids: CASSLDRGSYEQYF. The DNA of the CDR3 is TGTGCCAGCAGCTTAGACAGGGGATCCTACGAGCAGTACTTC.

In this sample, this clone turned up once. The chain joins TRBV6-1 to TRBJ2-1; 13 bases map to TRBD2. The CDR3 has 14 amino acids. J lost 10 bases, V lost 6 bases, and 6 bases had no gene match. Germline CDR1 reads MNHNS; CDR2 reads SASEGT. The DNA for the CDR3 is TGTGCCAGCAGGGGACTAGCGGGATTCAGAGAGCAGTTCTTC. Amino acid sequence: CASRGLAGFREQFF.

This clone is a singleton in its sample. The rearrangement uses TRBV30 and TRBJ1-1; 9 bases map to TRBD1. V dropped 1 base and J dropped 5; count of bases not matched to a gene: 14. This CDR3 comprises 17 residues. Looked up from germline, CDR1 is GTSNPN and CDR2 is SVGIG (reference sequence). In DNA, the CDR3 is TGTGCCTGGAGTGGCCTTTTGACAGGGGGAGGATGGACTGAAGCTTTCTTT. Translation gives CAWSGLLTGGGWTEAFF.

The V call is TRBV6-1, the J call TRBJ1-1, with 7 bases lining up with TRBD1. Germline V gene lookup returns CDR1 MNHNS and CDR2 SASEGT. After removal of 5 bases from V and 1 base from J, the junction contained 4 bases not matched to a gene. CDR3 length: 14 amino acids. CDR3 DNA sequence: TGTGCCAGCAGTTCCGGGACAGCGAACACTGAAGCTTTCTTT. Translation gives CASSSGTANTEAFF.

J is TRBJ2-7 and V is TRBV18; perhaps TRBD1 as D (5 bases). This CDR3 comprises 15 residues. Trimming pared 2 bases from V and 2 bases from J, leaving 13 bases between. Germline CDR1 and CDR2: KGHSH and LQKENI. CDR3 protein: CASSPSQGIPYEQYF. The CDR3, as DNA: TGTGCCAGCTCACCATCTCAGGGTATACCCTACGAGCAGTACTTC.

The chain employs TRBV9 and TRBJ2-5; TRBD1 matches at 9 bases. The J segment lost 5 bases and the V segment lost 0 bases, leaving 8 bases of the junction unmatched. This CDR3 has 16 residues. The germline gives CDR1 SGDLS, CDR2 YYNGEE. CDR3 DNA: TGTGCCAGCAGCGTAGGTGGACAGGGGTTCGGGGAGACCCAGTACTTC. Its translation is CASSVGGQGFGETQYF.

Only one count was recorded for this clone. V is TRBV19 and J is TRBJ1-2; D is unresolved. V lost 2 bases to trimming and J lost 1 base, with 5 bases between them. The CDR3 is made up of 13 amino acids. Germline V lookup: CDR1 LNHDA, CDR2 SQIVND (reference sequence). DNA for the CDR3: TGTGCCAGTAGTATATCTAATAACTATGGCTACACCTTC. Its translation: CASSISNNYGYTF.

The rearrangement joins TRBV9 to TRBJ2-5; D perhaps matches TRBD2 (6 bases). CDR3 length: 14 amino acids. CDR1 and CDR2 from the germline V gene are SGDLS and YYNGEE. V lost 0 bases and J lost 5, with 11 bases in between. The DNA of the CDR3 is TGTGCCAGCAGCGTAGAGGGCGGGGTGGAGACCCAGTACTTC. As protein: CASSVEGGVETQYF. The whole variable domain, filled in from reference TRBV9 and TRBJ2-5, reads DSGVTQTPKHLITATGQRVTLRCSPRSGDLSVYWYQQSLDQGLQFLIQYYNGEERAKGNILERFSAQQFPDLHSELNLSSLELGDSALYFCASSVEGGVETQYFGPGTRLLVL.

The chain uses TRBV19 and TRBJ1-1, with no clear D. V gave up 4 bases and J gave up 1 base, with 7 bases separating them. The CDR3 runs to 13 residues. Looked up from germline, CDR1 is LNHDA and CDR2 is SQIVND (reference sequence). The chain's CDR3 is CASSTTRNTEAFF. Here the CDR3 DNA reads TGTGCCAGTAGTACAACACGGAACACTGAAGCTTTCTTT.